This T cell receptor (beta chain) was sequenced in a study of blood T cell repertoires in COVID-19. At the level of the study: Samples came from the United States, Italy and Spain, spanning acute and convalescent COVID-19. From T cells, B-cell-depleted T cells, or PBMCs came the material, which was cDNA or gDNA.

Source study methods: It was from reference gene primer amplification that nucleated cell counts were estimated. Produced via immunoSEQ multiplex PCR; TCRdb's table is partial and in-frame only. V and J calls and clone size follow that table, whereas D and trimming were derived from the DNA. The data contain roughly 200,000 clones, over 70% of them singletons. Germline values: CDR1 MNHNY, CDR2 SVGAGI (reference sequence). The CDR3 loop spans 11 amino acids. The V and J ends lost 4 bases and 8 bases respectively, with 8 bases between them. The TCR originated in a woman aged 40-49 years with COVID-19, enrolled during active disease. The chain recombines TRBV6-6 with TRBJ1-2; a weak D match, TRBD1 (6 bases). Sequencing was carried out using peripheral blood. In nucleotides, the CDR3 is TGTGCCAGCAGTTTTGACAGGGGCTACACCTTC. This gives the protein CASSFDRGYTF.